Shown below are 26 T cell receptor beta chains from a single sample sequenced in a study of Graves' ophthalmopathy and Graves' hyperthyroidism. From RNA, the CDR3 regions of TCR beta chains were amplified and sequenced. RT-PCR was first run with HTBI primers, then multiplex PCR in a second round. TCRdb processed the multiplex PCR reads anew with MiXCR; each CDR3 protein has one entry. The sample contains over a million distinct CDR3 sequences, roughly 35% of which appear only once. Sequenced: peripheral blood or thyroid tissue (not recorded which). These receptors all come from an adult man with Graves' hyperthyroidism.

J is TRBJ1-2 and V is TRBV15; D gene ambiguous. The germline V gene has CDR1 LNHNV and CDR2 YYDKDF (reference sequence). Trimming removed 3 bases from V and 4 bases from J, with 15 bases in between. The CDR3 length is 15 residues. The CDR3 DNA reads TGTGCCACCAGCAGCCTTGGTGACTTCAGCTATGGCTACACCTTC. This translates into CATSSLGDFSYGYTF.

This clonotype was seen a handful of times. This CDR3 is CASRGQGAAGELFF. In DNA, the CDR3 is TGTGCCAGCAGGGGACAGGGGGCCGCCGGGGAGCTGTTTTTT. The rearrangement links TRBV6-5 to TRBJ2-2; 12 bases agree with TRBD1. With 6 bases clipped from V and 6 bases from J, the junction kept 2 bases outside the gene matches. CDR1 and CDR2 (germline): MNHEY, SVGAGI. The CDR3 runs to 14 residues.

This clonotype was detected many times. The rearrangement joins TRBV7-2 to TRBJ1-2; 9 nucleotides agree with TRBD1. After removal of 5 bases from V and 7 bases from J, the junction contained 11 bases not matched to a gene. This CDR3 region has 15 residues. CDR1 and CDR2 (germline): SGHTA, FQGNSA. The CDR3 spells CASSPKTGGISGYTF. The CDR3 nucleotides are TGTGCCAGCAGCCCCAAAACAGGGGGCATCTCTGGCTACACCTTC.

The chain employs TRBV20-1 and TRBJ1-5; perhaps TRBD1 as D (5 bases). The CDR3 is made up of 14 amino acids. CDR1 is DFQATT and CDR2 is SNEGSKA in the germline V gene (reference sequence). V shed 6 bases and J shed 11 bases, with 23 bases lying between them. CDR3 in DNA: TGCAGTGCCCCGGGGGGGTTAGCGTTGGAGACCCAGCATTTT. Translation gives CSAPGGLALETQHF.

This clonotype was recorded many times. This chain links TRBV7-9 with TRBJ1-2; 7 bases are a match to TRBD1. V was clipped by 4 bases and J by 2 bases; unmatched bases: 13. The germline gives CDR1 SEHNR, CDR2 FQNEAQ (reference sequence). The CDR3 loop spans 17 amino acids. CDR3 DNA: TGTGCCAGCAGCTATGCCCCGCCTAGGGGACAGAACTATGGCTACACCTTC. As protein: CASSYAPPRGQNYGYTF. Drawing the rest from reference TRBV7-9 and TRBJ1-2, the complete variable domain is DTGVSQNPRHKITKRGQNVTFRCDPISEHNRLYWYRQTLGQGPEFLTYFQNEAQLEKSRLLSDRFSAERPKGSFSTLEIQRTEQGDSAMYLCASSYAPPRGQNYGYTFGSGTRLTVV.

This clonotype was seen a handful of times. The junction departs from germline at one end; a sequencing error may be responsible. The CDR3 here is CASSQIDSASGEQYF. The CDR3, as DNA: TGCGCCAGCAGCCAAATCGACTCCGCATCTGGCGAGCAGTACTTC. The chain has TRBV9 and TRBJ2-7; D is unclear. The CDR3 length is 15 residues. CDR1 SGDLS and CDR2 YYNGEE come from the germline V gene.

This clonotype was counted a single time. The chain combines TRBV12-3 or TRBV12-4 with TRBJ2-7, with D unclear. The CDR3 sequence is 13 residues long. V lost 5 bases, J lost 5 bases, and 13 bases lay in between. The CDR3 region is CASSLVPFDEQYF. For the CDR3, the DNA is TGTGCCAGCAGTCTGGTCCCTTTCGACGAGCAGTACTTC.

This chain uses TRBV19 with TRBJ1-5; D possibly corresponds to TRBD1 (6 bases). V shed 5 bases and J shed 1 base, with 21 bases lying between them. Per germline, CDR1 LNHDA and CDR2 SQIVND (reference sequence). The CDR3 extends over 18 amino acids. CDR3 residues: CASSPTPRQAPSNQPQHF. CDR3 nucleotides: TGTGCCAGTAGTCCTACACCGCGACAGGCCCCGAGCAATCAGCCCCAGCATTTT.

This clonotype was seen at least ten times. The chain employs TRBV10-3 and TRBJ2-7, with a possible D match to TRBD2 (5 bases). Trimming took off 8 bases at V and 2 bases at J, with 10 bases between the two ends. The CDR3 has 12 residues. From germline, CDR1 is ENHRY and CDR2 SYGVKD. The CDR3 spells CAISRGTYEQYF. CDR3 nucleotide sequence: TGTGCCATCTCTCGGGGTACCTACGAGCAGTACTTC.

This clonotype was seen ten or more times. The gene calls are TRBV20-1 and TRBJ1-5; 8 bases align to TRBD1. V lost 1 base to trimming and J lost 2 bases; unmatched junction nucleotides: 4. CDR1 and CDR2 from the germline V gene are DFQATT and SNEGSKA (reference sequence). CDR3 size: 15 residues. CDR3 region: CSARGGQGRNQPQHF. The DNA of the CDR3 is TGCAGTGCTAGAGGCGGACAGGGACGCAATCAGCCCCAGCATTTT.

The J gene is TRBJ1-1, the V gene TRBV2; D remains ambiguous. The V end was cut by 3 bases, the J end by 8 bases, with 10 bases between. Germline lookup yields CDR1 SNHLY and CDR2 FYNNEI. This CDR3 has 12 residues. The CDR3, as DNA: TGTGCCAGCAGTGAGCCCCGAGCGGAAGCTTTCTTT. Its translation is CASSEPRAEAFF.

This clonotype was counted many times. This chain uses TRBV7-2 with TRBJ2-2, with D tentatively TRBD2 (7 bases). The V gene lost 6 bases and the J gene lost 5 bases, with 16 bases spanning the gap. This CDR3 spans 15 amino acids. Germline assignment: CDR1 SGHTA and CDR2 FQGNSA. CDR3 sequence (DNA): TGTGCCAGCAGTTGGCGCGGGGGCCGGACCGGGGAGCTGTTTTTT. Its translation: CASSWRGGRTGELFF.

The chain has TRBV19 and TRBJ1-1, with D maybe TRBD1 (5 bases). This CDR3 has 15 residues. Germline-derived CDR1 and CDR2 are LNHDA and SQIVND (reference sequence). V gave up 5 bases and J gave up 4 bases, with 17 bases separating them. CDR3 sequence reads: CASSPVGTASTEAFF. In DNA, the CDR3 is TGTGCCAGTAGTCCGGTCGGGACCGCCTCCACTGAAGCTTTCTTT.

Details on this clonotype: The junction and the germline gene differ at one end; a read error may be behind it. For the CDR3, the DNA is TGTGCCAGCAGAGGGACAGCCAACACCGGGGAGCATCAGCCCCAGCATTTT. Residues: CASRGTANTGEHQPQHF. This chain connects TRBV10-2 to TRBJ1-5; 7 nucleotides align to TRBD1. The CDR3 loop spans 17 amino acids. The germline gives CDR1 WSHSY, CDR2 SAAADI.

There are many counts of this clonotype. The J gene is TRBJ2-5, the V gene TRBV20-1; D ambiguous. CDR1 is DFQATT, CDR2 SNEGSKA, per germline (reference sequence). This CDR3 is built from 11 residues. The V end was cut by 0 bases, the J end by 9 bases, with 8 bases between. This CDR3 is CSAREVASQYF. CDR3 DNA: TGCAGTGCTAGAGAGGTAGCTTCCCAGTACTTC.

The sample holds many counts of this clonotype. The CDR3: CATSRGQGLELSTEAFF. The CDR3 bases are TGTGCCACCAGCAGAGGTCAAGGGTTGGAACTCTCGACTGAAGCTTTCTTT. This chain connects TRBV15 to TRBJ1-1; D unresolved. V was trimmed by 1 base and J by 5 bases, leaving 20 bases between them. Germline values: CDR1 LNHNV, CDR2 YYDKDF (reference sequence). The CDR3 totals 17 residues.

This clonotype was picked up many times. The chain couples TRBV19 to TRBJ1-3; unclear D gene. There are 13 residues in the CDR3. V lost 9 bases to trimming and J lost 0 bases, with 9 bases between them. In germline, CDR1 is LNHDA, CDR2 SQIVND (reference sequence). This CDR3 reads CASSVSSGNTIYF. The CDR3 DNA reads TGTGCCAGCAGTGTGAGCTCTGGAAACACCATATATTTT.

The rearrangement links TRBV6-1 to TRBJ2-7, with D perhaps assigned TRBD1 or TRBD2 (5 bases each). The CDR3 spans 15 residues. The V and J ends lost 6 bases and 6 bases respectively, with 21 bases between them. Germline CDR1 MNHNS, CDR2 SASEGT. The CDR3 protein is CASRPEGRAWFEQYF. The CDR3 DNA reads as TGTGCCAGCAGACCCGAGGGGCGGGCCTGGTTCGAGCAGTACTTC.

This clonotype occurred a few times. A much larger clone lies a single base off, so this may be a read error. The gene calls are TRBV5-6 and TRBJ2-6; 7 nucleotides match TRBD1. The CDR3 length is 18 residues. Losses at the gene ends were 4 bases for V and 2 bases for J; bases not matched to a gene: 12. Germline V CDR1 and CDR2: SGHDT, YYEEEE. The CDR3, as DNA: TGTGCCAGCAGCCCATGGGTGGGACAGCACCCTGGGGCCAACGTCCTGACTTTC. Translated: CASSPWVGQHPGANVLTF.

This clonotype was observed at least ten times. The chain is built from TRBV30 and TRBJ1-1; D not resolved. This CDR3 has 11 amino acids. The V end lost 4 bases, the J end lost 4 bases, and 7 bases lay between the germline ends. Germline V gene lookup returns CDR1 GTSNPN and CDR2 SVGIG (reference sequence). CDR3 DNA sequence: TGTGCCTGGACCTCTTTCACTGAAGCTTTCTTT. The encoded protein is CAWTSFTEAFF.

The gene calls are TRBV19 and TRBJ1-5; D not certain. Germline CDR1 LNHDA, CDR2 SQIVND (reference sequence). This CDR3 region has 14 residues. The V gene lost 2 bases and the J gene lost 7 bases, with 12 bases spanning the gap. The CDR3 DNA is TGTGCCAGTAGTATATTACGGGGTCGCCAGCCCCAGCATTTT. This codes for CASSILRGRQPQHF.

The gene calls are TRBV5-5 and TRBJ2-2; D gene ambiguous. CDR3 length: 17 residues. Trimming removed 4 bases at V and 0 bases at J, with 16 bases between. CDR1 is SGHKS, CDR2 YYEKEE, per germline (reference sequence). This CDR3 is CASSQSYWPANTGELFF. In DNA, the CDR3 is TGTGCCAGCAGCCAAAGCTACTGGCCCGCGAACACCGGGGAGCTGTTTTTT. Full variable domain (remainder filled in from reference TRBV5-5 and TRBJ2-2): DAGVTQSPTHLIKTRGQQVTLRCSPISGHKSVSWYQQVLGQGPQFIFQYYEKEERGRGNFPDRFSARQFPNYSSELNVNALLLGDSALYLCASSQSYWPANTGELFFGEGSRLTVL.

Comment on this clonotype: A read error is possible here, since a much larger clone lies one base away. This rearrangement joins TRBV7-2 to TRBJ2-5; possibly TRBD1 for D (6 bases). The germline V gene has CDR1 SGHTA and CDR2 FQGNSA. The CDR3 totals 15 residues. CDR3 in DNA: TGCGCCAGCAGCTTTGGACAGCAAGACCAAGAGACCCAGTACTTC. Its protein is CASSFGQQDQETQYF.

This clonotype was seen many times. Its ends do not fully match the called genes, so a read error is possible. The chain is built from TRBV28 and TRBJ2-5; D possibly corresponds to TRBD1 (5 bases). CDR1 and CDR2 (germline): MDHEN, SYDVKM. The CDR3 is made up of 14 amino acids. The CDR3 sequence is CASSLFGAQETQYF. Written as DNA, the CDR3 is TGTGCCAGCAGCTTATTTGGGGCCCAAGAGACCCAGTACTTC.

This chain uses TRBV7-9 with TRBJ2-7; 7 bases line up with TRBD1. CDR1 is SEHNR, CDR2 FQNEAQ, per germline (reference sequence). Trimming took 5 bases from V and 5 from J; bases not matched to a gene: 9. The CDR3 extends over 14 amino acids. The CDR3 spells CASSIGTVKNEQYF. The CDR3 DNA reads as TGTGCCAGCAGCATAGGGACAGTAAAGAACGAGCAGTACTTC.

This clonotype was recorded a few times. The V and J genes are TRBV13 and TRBJ2-7, with D uncertain. Germline assignment: CDR1 PRHDT and CDR2 FYEKMQ (reference sequence). The CDR3 sequence is 15 residues long. Deletions cut 5 bases from V and 3 bases from J, with 17 bases between. This chain's CDR3 is CASSPGTRSGYEQYF. The DNA for the CDR3 is TGTGCCAGCAGCCCCGGCACACGCTCCGGCTACGAGCAGTACTTC.